This T cell receptor beta chain was observed in a study of T cell responses to AZD1222 COVID-19 vaccine. Study findings and constraints: Donors were chiefly white British, with a greater number of females, and clonal diversity was perhaps underestimated. There were vaccine-associated CD4 TCRs across spike, dominant at 160-218 and 743-854.

Method: immunoSEQ multiplex PCR; TCRdb's copy keeps in-frame clones and lacks some. The data show some 130,000 clones, around 93% seen once. With regard to this clone: The target antigen is unknown.

The receptor was derived from an adult who received the AZD1222 COVID-19 vaccine. Sequenced material: peripheral blood, taken 28 days after the second AZD1222 dose.

Written as DNA, the CDR3 is TGTGCCAGCAGCTTAGCCGGACACGAGAGCTCCTATAATTCACCCCTCCACTTT. Encoded protein: CASSLAGHESSYNSPLHF. The chain joins TRBV7-9 to TRBJ1-6, with D perhaps matching TRBD1 (5 bases). Germline lookup yields CDR1 SEHNR and CDR2 FQNEAQ (reference sequence). The CDR3 runs 18 residues. With 0 bases removed from V and 0 bases from J, the gap between germline ends came to 12 bases.